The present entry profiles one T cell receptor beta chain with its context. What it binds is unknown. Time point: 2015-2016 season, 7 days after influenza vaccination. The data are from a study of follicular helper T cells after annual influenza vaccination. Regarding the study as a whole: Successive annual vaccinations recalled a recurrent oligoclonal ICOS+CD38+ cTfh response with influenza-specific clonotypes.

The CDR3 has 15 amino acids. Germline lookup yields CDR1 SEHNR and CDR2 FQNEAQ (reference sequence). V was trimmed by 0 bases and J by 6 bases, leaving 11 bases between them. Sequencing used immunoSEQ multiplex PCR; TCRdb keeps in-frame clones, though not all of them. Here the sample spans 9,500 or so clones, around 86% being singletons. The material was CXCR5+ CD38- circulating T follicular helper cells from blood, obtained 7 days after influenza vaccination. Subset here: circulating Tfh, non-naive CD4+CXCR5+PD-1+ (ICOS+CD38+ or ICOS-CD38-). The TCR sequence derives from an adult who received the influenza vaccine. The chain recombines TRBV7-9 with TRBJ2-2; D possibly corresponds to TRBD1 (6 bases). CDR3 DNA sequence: TGTGCCAGCAGCTTAGCGAGGGGGATCGCCGGGGAGCTGTTTTTT. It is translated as CASSLARGIAGELFF. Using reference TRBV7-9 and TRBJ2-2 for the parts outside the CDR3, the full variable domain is DTGVSQNPRHKITKRGQNVTFRCDPISEHNRLYWYRQTLGQGPEFLTYFQNEAQLEKSRLLSDRFSAERPKGSFSTLEIQRTEQGDSAMYLCASSLARGIAGELFFGEGSRLTVL.